Ten or more counts support the clone carrying this T cell receptor beta chain. What it recognizes is unknown. This sample was taken from a study of identical twins. Overall study results and limits: Low generation probability was overrepresented in out-of-frame alpha sequences shared by twins. Fewer insertions were carried by abundant cord blood beta clonotypes, but none was seen in memory repertoires.

There are 16 residues in the CDR3. The V and J ends lost 4 bases and 7 bases, in that order; junction bases with no gene match: 8. TCRdb itself ran the 5' RACE reads through MiXCR, one entry per CDR3 protein. The table has around 680,000 distinct CDR3 sequences, roughly 8% seen once. These data were also reused for a study on yellow fever vaccine responses in identical twins.

Sequenced material: PBMCs. The chain couples TRBV12-3 or TRBV12-4 to TRBJ2-1, with 12 bases identical to TRBD2. The receptor was isolated from a woman aged 18 to 35 in good health. The CDR3 reads CASSSPLAGGRNEQFF. CDR3 sequence (DNA): TGTGCCAGCAGTTCCCCACTAGCGGGGGGTAGGAATGAGCAGTTCTTC.